The rows below give T cell receptor beta chains drawn from one sample of a study of OX40 agonist ivuxolimab in advanced cancers. Measured with immunoSEQ multiplex PCR; TCRdb has only the in-frame clones, and not every one. This repertoire shows some 79,000 clones, approximately 90% found once; its top ten account for over 0.35%. Sequenced here: CD4+ or CD8+ T cells sorted from blood, sampled in a trial of the OX40 agonist ivuxolimab. The receptors shown here come from an adult with an advanced solid tumor such as melanoma, head and neck, liver or kidney cancer. CDR3s include the opening cysteine and the closing phenylalanine or tryptophan. Fields, in order: J gene, V gene, D gene, CDR3 protein, CDR3 DNA. A D gene is named only where the DNA matches it firmly.

TRBJ2-2,TRBV7-2,NA,CAGGPYTGELFF,TGTGCCGGCGGGCCGTACACCGGGGAGCTGTTTTTT
TRBJ2-7,TRBV18,NA,CASSPNPTSYEQYF,TGTGCCAGCTCGCCAAATCCAACTTCCTACGAGCAGTACTTC
TRBJ2-2,TRBV20-1,NA,CSARLGGELFF,TGCAGTGCTAGATTAGGCGGGGAGCTGTTTTTT
TRBJ1-5,TRBV19,NA,CASSRGVNQPQHF,TGTGCCAGTAGTAGAGGAGTGAATCAGCCCCAGCATTTT
TRBJ2-7,TRBV28,NA,CASLAWGGRNEQYF,TGTGCCAGCCTGGCTTGGGGGGGCCGGAACGAGCAGTACTTC
TRBJ2-1,TRBV10-1,TRBD2,CASSDGGGPYNEQFF,TGCGCCAGCAGTGATGGGGGAGGGCCATACAATGAGCAGTTCTTC
TRBJ2-7,TRBV29-1,NA,CSVEDRVSYEQYF,TGCAGCGTTGAAGACAGGGTCTCCTACGAGCAGTACTTC
TRBJ2-2,TRBV2,NA,CASSEAGGTANTGELFF,TGTGCCAGCAGTGAAGCGGGGGGGACAGCGAACACCGGGGAGCTGTTTTTT
TRBJ2-7,TRBV19,NA,CASSILFTRDFYEQYF,TGTGCCAGTAGTATCCTCTTTACGAGGGACTTCTACGAGCAGTACTTC
TRBJ2-2,TRBV7-7,NA,CASTVTSSGELFF,TGTGCCAGCACTGTGACTAGTTCCGGGGAGCTGTTTTTT
TRBJ1-5,TRBV7-2,TRBD1,CASSLKGGGQPQHF,TGTGCCAGCAGCTTGAAAGGGGGCGGTCAGCCCCAGCATTTT